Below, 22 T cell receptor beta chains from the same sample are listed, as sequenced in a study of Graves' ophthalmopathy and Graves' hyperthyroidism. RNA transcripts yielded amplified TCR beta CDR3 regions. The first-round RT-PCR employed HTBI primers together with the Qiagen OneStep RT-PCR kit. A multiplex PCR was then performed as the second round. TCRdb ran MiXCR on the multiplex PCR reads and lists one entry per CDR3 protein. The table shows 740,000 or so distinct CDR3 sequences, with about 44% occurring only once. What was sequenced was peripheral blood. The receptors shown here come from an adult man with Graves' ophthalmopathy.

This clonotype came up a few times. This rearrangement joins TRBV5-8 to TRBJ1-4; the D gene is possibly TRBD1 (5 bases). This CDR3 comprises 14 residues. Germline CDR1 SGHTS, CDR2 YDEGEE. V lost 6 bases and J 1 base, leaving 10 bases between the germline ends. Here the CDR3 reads CASTFGGTNEKLFF. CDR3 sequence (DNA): TGTGCCAGCACGTTCGGGGGAACTAATGAAAAACTGTTTTTT.

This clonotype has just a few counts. For the CDR3, the DNA is TGCAGTGCTAGAGCAACAGGGATATACCAAGAGACCCAGTACTTC. Translated, it gives CSARATGIYQETQYF. The gene calls are TRBV20-1 and TRBJ2-5, with D possibly TRBD1 on 6 matching bases. Germline lookup yields CDR1 DFQATT and CDR2 SNEGSKA (reference sequence). The CDR3 length is 15 residues. Trimming removed 1 base from V and 0 bases from J, with 12 bases in between.

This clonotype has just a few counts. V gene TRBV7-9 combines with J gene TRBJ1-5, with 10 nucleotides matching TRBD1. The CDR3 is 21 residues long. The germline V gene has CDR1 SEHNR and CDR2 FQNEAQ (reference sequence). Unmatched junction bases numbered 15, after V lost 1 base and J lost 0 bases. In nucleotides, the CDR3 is TGTGCCAGCAGCTTAGGCGGGACAGGGGTCTATAGGGCTTATAGCAATCAGCCCCAGCATTTT. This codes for CASSLGGTGVYRAYSNQPQHF.

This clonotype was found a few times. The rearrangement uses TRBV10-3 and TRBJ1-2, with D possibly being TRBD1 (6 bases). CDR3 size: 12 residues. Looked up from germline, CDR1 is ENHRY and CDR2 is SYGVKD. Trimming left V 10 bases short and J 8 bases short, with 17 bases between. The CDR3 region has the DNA TGTGCCAGCATTCAGGGGCCCGGGGGCTACACCTTC. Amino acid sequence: CASIQGPGGYTF.

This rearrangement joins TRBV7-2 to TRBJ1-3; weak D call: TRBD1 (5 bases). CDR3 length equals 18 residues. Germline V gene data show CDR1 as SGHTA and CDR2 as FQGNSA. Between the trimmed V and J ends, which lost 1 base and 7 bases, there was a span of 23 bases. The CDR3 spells CASSLGRVQGKHLNTIYF. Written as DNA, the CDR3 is TGTGCCAGCAGCTTAGGTAGGGTCCAGGGAAAGCACCTCAACACCATATATTTT.

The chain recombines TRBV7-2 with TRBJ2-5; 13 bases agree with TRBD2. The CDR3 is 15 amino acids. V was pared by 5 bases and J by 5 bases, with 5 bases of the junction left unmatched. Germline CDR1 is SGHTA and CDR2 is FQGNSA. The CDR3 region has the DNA TGTGCCAGCAGCCTCGGGACTAGCGGGATGGAGACCCAGTACTTC. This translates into CASSLGTSGMETQYF.

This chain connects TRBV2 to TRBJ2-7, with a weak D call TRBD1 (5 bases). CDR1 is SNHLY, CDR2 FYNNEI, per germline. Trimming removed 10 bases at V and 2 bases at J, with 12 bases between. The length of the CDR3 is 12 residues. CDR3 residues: CAIMMGPYEQYF. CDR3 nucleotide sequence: TGTGCCATCATGATGGGGCCCTACGAGCAGTACTTC.

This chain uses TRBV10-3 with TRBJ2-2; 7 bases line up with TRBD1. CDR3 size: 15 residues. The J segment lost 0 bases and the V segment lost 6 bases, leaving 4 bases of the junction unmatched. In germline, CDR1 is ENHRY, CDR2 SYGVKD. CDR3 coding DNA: TGTGCCATCAGCGGACAGGAGACGAACACCGGGGAGCTGTTTTTT. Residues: CAISGQETNTGELFF.

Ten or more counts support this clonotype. The chain's CDR3 is CAISPTSGGETQYF. CDR3 nucleotides: TGTGCCATCAGTCCAACTAGCGGAGGAGAGACCCAGTACTTC. The V and J genes are TRBV10-3 and TRBJ2-5; 8 positions match TRBD2. CDR1 and CDR2 (germline): ENHRY, SYGVKD. This CDR3 comprises 14 residues. With V trimmed by 5 bases and J by 4 bases, 6 bases remained unmatched.

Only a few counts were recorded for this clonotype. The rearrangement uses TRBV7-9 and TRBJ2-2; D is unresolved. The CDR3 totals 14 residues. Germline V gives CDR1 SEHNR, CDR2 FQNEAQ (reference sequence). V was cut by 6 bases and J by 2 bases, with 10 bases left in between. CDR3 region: CASRATLNTGELFF. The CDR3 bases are TGTGCCAGCAGAGCGACACTAAACACCGGGGAGCTGTTTTTT.

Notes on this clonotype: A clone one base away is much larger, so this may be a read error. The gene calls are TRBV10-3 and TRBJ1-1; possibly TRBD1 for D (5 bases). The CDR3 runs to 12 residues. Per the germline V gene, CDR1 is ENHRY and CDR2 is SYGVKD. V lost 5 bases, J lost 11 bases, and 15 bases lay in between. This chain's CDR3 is CAISYGGDAAFF. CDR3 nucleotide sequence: TGTGCCATCAGTTACGGCGGGGACGCGGCTTTCTTT.

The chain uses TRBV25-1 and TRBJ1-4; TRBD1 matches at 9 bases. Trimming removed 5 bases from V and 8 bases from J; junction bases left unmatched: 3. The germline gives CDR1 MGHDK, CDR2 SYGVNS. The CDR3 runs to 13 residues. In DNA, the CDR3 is TGTGCCAGCAGTAGACAGGGGGAAGAAAAACTGTTTTTT. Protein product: CASSRQGEEKLFF. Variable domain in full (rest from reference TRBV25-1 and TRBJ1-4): EADIYQTPRYLVIGTGKKITLECSQTMGHDKMYWYQQDPGMELHLIHYSYGVNSTEKGDLSSESTVSRIRTEHFPLTLESARPSHTSQYLCASSRQGEEKLFFGSGTQLSVL.

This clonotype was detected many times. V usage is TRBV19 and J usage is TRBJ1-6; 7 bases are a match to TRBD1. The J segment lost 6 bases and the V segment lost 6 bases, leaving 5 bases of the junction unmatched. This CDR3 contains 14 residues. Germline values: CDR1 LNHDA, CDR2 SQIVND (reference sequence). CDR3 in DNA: TGTGCCAGTAGGATGGGACAGACTAATTCACCCCTCCACTTT. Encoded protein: CASRMGQTNSPLHF.

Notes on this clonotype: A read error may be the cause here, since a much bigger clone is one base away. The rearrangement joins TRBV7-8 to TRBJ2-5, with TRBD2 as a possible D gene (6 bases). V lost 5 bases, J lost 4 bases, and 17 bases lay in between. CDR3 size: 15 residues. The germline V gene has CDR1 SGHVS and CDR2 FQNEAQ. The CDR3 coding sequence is TGTGCCAGCAGCCCTCTCTCGGGGGTTTCAGAGACCCAGTACTTC. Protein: CASSPLSGVSETQYF.

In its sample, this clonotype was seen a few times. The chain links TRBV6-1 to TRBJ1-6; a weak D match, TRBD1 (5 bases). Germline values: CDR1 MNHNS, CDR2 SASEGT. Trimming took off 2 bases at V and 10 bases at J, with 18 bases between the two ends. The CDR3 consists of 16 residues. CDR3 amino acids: CASSEKRARPGSPLHF. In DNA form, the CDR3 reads TGTGCCAGCAGTGAAAAGCGGGCCCGCCCAGGGTCACCCCTCCACTTT.

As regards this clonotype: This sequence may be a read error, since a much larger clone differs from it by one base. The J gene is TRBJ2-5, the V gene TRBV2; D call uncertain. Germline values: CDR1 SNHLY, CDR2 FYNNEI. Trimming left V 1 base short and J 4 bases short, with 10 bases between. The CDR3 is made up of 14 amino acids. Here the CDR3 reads CASSEDPSAETQYF. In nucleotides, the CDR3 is TGTGCCAGCAGTGAAGACCCGTCGGCAGAGACCCAGTACTTC.

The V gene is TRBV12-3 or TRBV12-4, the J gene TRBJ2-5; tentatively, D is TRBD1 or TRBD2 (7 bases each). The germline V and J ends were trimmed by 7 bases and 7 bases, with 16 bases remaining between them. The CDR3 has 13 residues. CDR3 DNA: TGTGCCAGCAAAATGCAGGGGGGGGGGACCCAGTACTTC. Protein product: CASKMQGGGTQYF.

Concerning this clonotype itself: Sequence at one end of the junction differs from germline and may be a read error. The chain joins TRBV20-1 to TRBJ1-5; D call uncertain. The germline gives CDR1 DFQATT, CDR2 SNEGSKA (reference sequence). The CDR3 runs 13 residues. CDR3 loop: CSARISVGQPQHF. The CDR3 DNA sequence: TGCAGTGCTAGAATATCGGTGGGTCAGCCCCAGCACTTT.

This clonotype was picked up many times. The CDR3 spells CAISQDRGSIAYGYTF. The CDR3 bases are TGTGCCATCAGTCAGGACAGGGGGTCAATCGCCTATGGCTACACCTTC. The chain couples TRBV10-3 to TRBJ1-2, with 10 bases fitting TRBD1. Trimming at V came to 5 bases and at J to 4 bases, leaving 10 bases not matched to a gene. This CDR3 contains 16 residues. Germline assignment: CDR1 ENHRY and CDR2 SYGVKD.

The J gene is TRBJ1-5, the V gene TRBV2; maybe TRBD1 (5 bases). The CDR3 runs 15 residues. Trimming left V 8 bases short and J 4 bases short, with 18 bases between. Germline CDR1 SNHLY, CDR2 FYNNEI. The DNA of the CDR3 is TGTGCCAGCCTGGGGGGGACCGGGGGGAATCAGCCCCAGCATTTT. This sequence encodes CASLGGTGGNQPQHF.

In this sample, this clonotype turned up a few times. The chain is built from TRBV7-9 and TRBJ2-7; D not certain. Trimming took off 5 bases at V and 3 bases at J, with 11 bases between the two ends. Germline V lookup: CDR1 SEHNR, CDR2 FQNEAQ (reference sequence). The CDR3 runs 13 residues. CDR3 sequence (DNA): TGTGCCAGCAGCCACCCACATAACTACGAGCAGTACTTC. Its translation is CASSHPHNYEQYF.

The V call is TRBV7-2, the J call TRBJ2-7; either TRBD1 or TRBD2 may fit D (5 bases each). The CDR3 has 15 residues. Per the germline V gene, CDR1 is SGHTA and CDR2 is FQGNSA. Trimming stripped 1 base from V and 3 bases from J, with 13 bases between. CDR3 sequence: CASSLVTRGYYEQYF. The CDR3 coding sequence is TGTGCCAGCAGCTTAGTGACGAGGGGATACTACGAGCAGTACTTC.